The source of this T cell receptor (beta chain) is a study of shared clonotypes between healthy human individuals. Study-wide findings and caveats: In contrast to clonotypes shared by all four donors, non-shared clonotypes had lower generation probabilities.

Terminally differentiated effector memory CD45RA+ cells were excluded by CCR7 positive selection of CD45RO-negative cells. CDR3 length: 14 residues. Between the trimmed V and J ends, which lost 0 bases and 5 bases, there was a span of 11 bases. CDR1 is SGDLS, CDR2 YYNGEE, per germline. Using immunoSEQ multiplex PCR, the repertoire was profiled, and TCRdb retains in-frame clones only, with some absent. The sample carries approximately 590,000 clones, 95% to 96% recorded once. On this clone: Its target is not known.

This chain joins TRBV9 and TRBJ1-1; perhaps TRBD1 as D (5 bases). This receptor was obtained from a woman in her 30s in good health. Sequenced input: naive CD8+ T cells sorted from blood. Here the CDR3 DNA reads TGTGCCAGCAGCGTAGAAGAAGGGGTAACTGAAGCTTTCTTT. It translates to CASSVEEGVTEAFF.